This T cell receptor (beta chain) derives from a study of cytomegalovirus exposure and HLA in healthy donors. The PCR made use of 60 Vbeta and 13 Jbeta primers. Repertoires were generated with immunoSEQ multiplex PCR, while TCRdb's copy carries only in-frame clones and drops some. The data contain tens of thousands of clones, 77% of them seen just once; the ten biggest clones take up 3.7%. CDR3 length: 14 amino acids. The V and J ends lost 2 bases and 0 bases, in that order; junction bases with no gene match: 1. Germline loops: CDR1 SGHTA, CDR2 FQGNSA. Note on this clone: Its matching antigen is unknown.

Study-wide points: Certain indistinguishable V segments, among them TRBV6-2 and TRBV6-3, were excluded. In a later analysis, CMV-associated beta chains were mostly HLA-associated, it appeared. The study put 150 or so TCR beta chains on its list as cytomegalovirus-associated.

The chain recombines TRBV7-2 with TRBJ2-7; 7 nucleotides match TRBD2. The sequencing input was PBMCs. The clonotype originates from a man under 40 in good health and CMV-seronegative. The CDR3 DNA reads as TGTGCCAGCAGCTTAAGCGGGGCCTCCTACGAGCAGTACTTC. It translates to CASSLSGASYEQYF.